The entry below gives a single T cell receptor beta chain sequence along with its context. This table comes from immunoSEQ multiplex PCR, and its TCRdb copy is limited to in-frame clones, with some not included. The sample has a few hundred thousand clones; more than 80% are singletons. Enrolment of Seattle patients took place during active infection, and they were followed longitudinally. This sample is part of a study of blood T cell repertoires in COVID-19. Study summary: T cells, B-cell-depleted T cells, or PBMCs provided the cDNA or gDNA that served as material.

Germline values: CDR1 GTSNPN, CDR2 SVGIG (reference sequence). The CDR3 sequence is 12 residues long. The germline V and J ends were trimmed by 2 bases and 4 bases, with 8 bases remaining between them. Material for sequencing was peripheral blood. The TCR sequence derives from a woman aged 45-65 years with COVID-19, enrolled during active disease. V usage is TRBV30 and J usage is TRBJ1-2; D is unresolved. CDR3 amino acids: CAWSPGVYGYTF. For the CDR3, the DNA is TGTGCCTGGAGTCCCGGTGTCTATGGCTACACCTTC.